This TCR beta chain was sequenced in a study of CD8 T cells in Susac syndrome. Study as a whole: When blood was drawn, patients with Susac syndrome were on intravenous immunoglobulin alone, on corticosteroids, or therapy-naive.

TCR beta sequencing was performed on blood CD8+ and CD4+ T cells. Per the germline V gene, CDR1 is SGDLS and CDR2 is YYNGEE. Trimming stripped 3 bases from V and 1 base from J, with 14 bases between. The CDR3 is 16 residues long. Reverse transcription of roughly 0.45 to 1 ug RNA was performed with random hexamers. TCRdb passed the immunoSEQ multiplex PCR reads through MiXCR, listing each CDR3 protein once. Of about 100,000 distinct CDR3 sequences listed, approximately 95% were seen once; the top ten hold 0.3%. This clonotype was sampled from a human donor with Susac syndrome. The chain is built from TRBV9 and TRBJ2-1; TRBD1 might be the D (6 bases). The sample was CD8+ T cells from PBMCs. CDR3 residues: CASSESGAVSYNEQFF. The CDR3 region has the DNA TGTGCCAGCAGCGAGTCAGGGGCAGTTTCCTACAATGAGCAGTTCTTC.